The rows below give T cell receptor beta chains drawn from one sample of a study of cytomegalovirus exposure and HLA in healthy donors. Data came from immunoSEQ multiplex PCR; TCRdb stores just in-frame clones and leaves some out. The data show under 150,000 clones, around 77% seen once. Sequenced material: PBMCs. The receptors were gathered from a young man in good health and CMV-seronegative. CDR3s include the opening cysteine and the closing phenylalanine or tryptophan. Fields, in order: clone size, CDR3 length, J gene, D gene, V gene, CDR3 DNA, CDR3 protein. A D gene is named only where the DNA matches it firmly. The size entry is marked missing in some rows and otherwise reads once, few, many or a size class.

size: NA
length: 15
J: TRBJ1-1
D: NA
V: TRBV5-4
DNA: TGTGCCAGCAGCTTTGGGGGTCGGGGGGACACTGAAGCTTTCTTT
CDR3: CASSFGGRGDTEAFF

size: few
length: 15
J: TRBJ1-2
D: NA
V: TRBV4-3
DNA: TGCGCCAGCAGCCGGCACCAAAGGGGAAACTATGGCTACACCTTC
CDR3: CASSRHQRGNYGYTF

size: NA
length: 11
J: TRBJ1-2
D: NA
V: TRBV4-2
DNA: TGTGCCAGCAGCCAAGGGACAGGCTACACCTTC
CDR3: CASSQGTGYTF

size: NA
length: 14
J: TRBJ1-2
D: TRBD1
V: TRBV7-3
DNA: TGTGCCAGCAGCCGAACAGGGGACGGGGAGGGCTACACCTTC
CDR3: CASSRTGDGEGYTF

size: NA
length: 17
J: TRBJ2-1
D: NA
V: TRBV4-2
DNA: TGTGCCAGCAGCCAAGATTCTTACGGGTCAGGGAGGAATGAGCAGTTCTTC
CDR3: CASSQDSYGSGRNEQFF

size: NA
length: 12
J: TRBJ2-1
D: NA
V: TRBV2
DNA: TGTGCCAGCAGAGGACAGTACAATGAGCAGTTCTTC
CDR3: CASRGQYNEQFF

size: NA
length: 14
J: TRBJ2-7
D: TRBD1
V: TRBV18
DNA: TGTGCCAGCTCACCAGGGACAGGATCCTACGAGCAGTACTTC
CDR3: CASSPGTGSYEQYF

size: NA
length: 15
J: TRBJ1-4
D: TRBD1
V: TRBV9
DNA: TGTGCCAGCAGCGTGTTCGGACAGGGCGGTGAAAAACTGTTTTTT
CDR3: CASSVFGQGGEKLFF

size: NA
length: 15
J: TRBJ2-1
D: TRBD2
V: TRBV6-5
DNA: TGTGCCAGCAGTTACCGGACTAGCGGGGGGCCTCTCCAGTTCTTC
CDR3: CASSYRTSGGPLQFF

size: NA
length: 14
J: TRBJ2-1
D: TRBD1
V: TRBV6-5
DNA: TGTGCCAGCAGTTTCCGGACAGGGAACAATGAGCAGTTCTTC
CDR3: CASSFRTGNNEQFF

size: NA
length: 16
J: TRBJ2-1
D: NA
V: TRBV5-4
DNA: TGTGCCAGCAGCTTAATGGGGGCAAGCTCCTACAATGAGCAGTTCTTC
CDR3: CASSLMGASSYNEQFF

size: NA
length: 17
J: TRBJ2-2
D: TRBD1
V: TRBV7-6
DNA: TGTGCCAGCAGCTTAGGGAGGGACAGGAGGAACACCGGGGAGCTGTTTTTT
CDR3: CASSLGRDRRNTGELFF

size: few
length: 16
J: TRBJ1-4
D: TRBD1
V: TRBV10-3
DNA: TGTGCCATCAGTGGCGACAGGGGGGATACCAATGAGAAACTGTTTTTT
CDR3: CAISGDRGDTNEKLFF

size: few
length: 17
J: TRBJ2-5
D: NA
V: TRBV9
DNA: TGTGCCAGCAGCGTAGCTCCTGGACAGCAGGATCAAGAGACCCAGTACTTC
CDR3: CASSVAPGQQDQETQYF

size: NA
length: 15
J: TRBJ2-2
D: TRBD1
V: TRBV6-5
DNA: TGTGCCAGCAGTTGGACAGGGGTTTCCACCGGGGAGCTGTTTTTT
CDR3: CASSWTGVSTGELFF

size: few
length: 13
J: TRBJ2-7
D: TRBD1
V: TRBV6-5
DNA: TGTGCCAGGCTCCGGGACAGGGTAGCCGAGCAGTACTTC
CDR3: CARLRDRVAEQYF

size: NA
length: 16
J: TRBJ2-1
D: TRBD2
V: TRBV4-1
DNA: TGCGCCAGCAGCCAAGATGGGCGGGGGTGGGGGAATGAGCAGTTCTTC
CDR3: CASSQDGRGWGNEQFF

size: NA
length: 14
J: TRBJ1-4
D: NA
V: TRBV6-6
DNA: TGTGCCAGCAGTCTCGGGACTGCTAATGAAAAACTGTTTTTT
CDR3: CASSLGTANEKLFF

size: NA
length: 13
J: TRBJ2-2
D: NA
V: TRBV7-9
DNA: TGTGCCAGCACCCACAGGAGTGCCGGGGAGCTGTTTTTT
CDR3: CASTHRSAGELFF

size: NA
length: 13
J: TRBJ2-1
D: NA
V: TRBV19
DNA: TGTGCCAGTTGTCAGGGAACGACCAATGAGCAGTTCTTC
CDR3: CASCQGTTNEQFF

size: NA
length: 14
J: TRBJ1-1
D: TRBD1
V: TRBV18
DNA: TGTGCCAGCTCGCGGGACAGGGAGAACACTGAAGCTTTCTTT
CDR3: CASSRDRENTEAFF

size: NA
length: 14
J: TRBJ2-7
D: NA
V: TRBV13
DNA: TGTGCCAGCAGCTTGCGGGGGACACCCCACGAGCAGTACTTC
CDR3: CASSLRGTPHEQYF

size: NA
length: 17
J: TRBJ2-7
D: TRBD2
V: TRBV9
DNA: TGTGCCAGCAGCGGGTCTGACACTAGCGGGGGGATATACGAGCAGTACTTC
CDR3: CASSGSDTSGGIYEQYF

size: NA
length: 13
J: TRBJ1-2
D: TRBD1
V: TRBV19
DNA: TGTGCCAGTAGTCCACAGGGGGCTCACGGCTACACCTTC
CDR3: CASSPQGAHGYTF

size: NA
length: 16
J: TRBJ1-2
D: NA
V: TRBV5-4
DNA: TGTGCCAGCAGCTTCCGGACAGAAGTTCCTAACTATGGCTACACCTTC
CDR3: CASSFRTEVPNYGYTF

size: NA
length: 15
J: TRBJ2-4
D: TRBD2
V: TRBV15
DNA: TGTGCCACCAGCAGACCGCCGGGGGGGAAAAACATTCAGTACTTC
CDR3: CATSRPPGGKNIQYF

size: NA
length: 13
J: TRBJ2-2
D: TRBD1
V: TRBV5-1
DNA: TGCGCCAGCAGCACAGGGGACACCGGGGAGCTGTTTTTT
CDR3: CASSTGDTGELFF

size: NA
length: 16
J: TRBJ1-4
D: NA
V: TRBV9
DNA: TGTGCCAGCAGCGTTGGGGAGGCCTCAACTAATGAAAAACTGTTTTTT
CDR3: CASSVGEASTNEKLFF

size: NA
length: 14
J: TRBJ2-5
D: NA
V: TRBV4-3
DNA: TGCGCCAGCAGCCAAGATATAGGGGTAGAGACCCAGTACTTC
CDR3: CASSQDIGVETQYF

size: NA
length: 15
J: TRBJ1-1
D: TRBD1
V: TRBV5-1
DNA: TGCGCCAGCAGCCTTCAGGGGGCTGTGAACACTGAAGCTTTCTTT
CDR3: CASSLQGAVNTEAFF

size: NA
length: 14
J: TRBJ1-2
D: NA
V: TRBV19
DNA: TGTGCCAGTAGTATGGGACACACTAACTATGGCTACACCTTC
CDR3: CASSMGHTNYGYTF

size: NA
length: 16
J: TRBJ2-5
D: TRBD2
V: TRBV18
DNA: TGTGCCAGCTCCCTCACTAGCGGGGGGCCCCGAGAGACCCAGTACTTC
CDR3: CASSLTSGGPRETQYF

size: NA
length: 14
J: TRBJ2-5
D: TRBD1
V: TRBV11-2
DNA: TGTGCCAGCAGCTACAACAGGGGTAGGGAGACCCAGTACTTC
CDR3: CASSYNRGRETQYF

size: NA
length: 13
J: TRBJ2-1
D: NA
V: TRBV5-1
DNA: TGCGCCAGCAGCTTCTCAGGGTTGGGTGAGCAGTTCTTC
CDR3: CASSFSGLGEQFF

size: few
length: 14
J: TRBJ1-4
D: TRBD1
V: TRBV6-6
DNA: TGTGCCAGCAGTGACAGGGGGACTAATGAAAAACTGTTTTTT
CDR3: CASSDRGTNEKLFF

size: few
length: 16
J: TRBJ2-2
D: TRBD1
V: TRBV5-6
DNA: TGTGCCAGCAACTTGAACAGGGGGCTTTACACCGGGGAGCTGTTTTTT
CDR3: CASNLNRGLYTGELFF

size: NA
length: 14
J: TRBJ1-2
D: NA
V: TRBV5-4
DNA: TGTGCCAGCAGCTTGGCTAAGGAGCCCTATGGCTACACCTTC
CDR3: CASSLAKEPYGYTF

size: few
length: 16
J: TRBJ1-6
D: NA
V: TRBV14
DNA: TGTGCCAGCAGCCAAGGTCATCCAGGGGAAGGTTCACCCCTCCACTTT
CDR3: CASSQGHPGEGSPLHF

size: NA
length: 15
J: TRBJ1-5
D: TRBD1
V: TRBV2
DNA: TGTGCCAGCAGTGAAGGGAGACAGGGGGTCCAGCCCCAGCATTTT
CDR3: CASSEGRQGVQPQHF

size: NA
length: 14
J: TRBJ1-2
D: TRBD1
V: TRBV5-1
DNA: TGCGCCAGCGGCGGGACAGGGAGGAACTATGGCTACACCTTC
CDR3: CASGGTGRNYGYTF

size: NA
length: 13
J: TRBJ2-7
D: NA
V: TRBV5-1
DNA: TGCGCCAGCAGCTTGACAGAATTGGACGAGCAGTACTTC
CDR3: CASSLTELDEQYF

size: NA
length: 15
J: TRBJ1-1
D: NA
V: TRBV7-9
DNA: TGTTCCAGCAGCTTAGGACACCAGGGGAACACTGAAGCTTTCTTT
CDR3: CSSSLGHQGNTEAFF